This TCR beta chain was profiled in a study of shared clonotypes between healthy human individuals. Naive-designated CD8 cells lacked CD45RO, were positively enriched for CCR7, and omitted terminally differentiated effector memory CD45RA+ cells. A word on this clone: What it recognizes is unknown.

Study-wide results and limits: It was observed that approximately 5% of naive CD4 clonotypes were shared across several donors. Estimated richness was generally greater in naive than memory subsets.

Method: immunoSEQ multiplex PCR; TCRdb's copy keeps in-frame clones and lacks some. Among around 610,000 clones listed, approximately 96% were seen once. CDR1 and CDR2 (germline): SGHVS, FNYEAQ. This CDR3 region has 12 residues. V lost 4 bases and J 5 bases, leaving 9 bases between the germline ends. Material: naive CD8+ T cells sorted from blood. This TCR was sampled from a woman in her 30s in good health. J is TRBJ2-7 and V is TRBV7-6; D gene ambiguous. CDR3 protein: CASSSTLDEQYF. The CDR3 nucleotides are TGTGCCAGCAGCTCGACGCTCGACGAGCAGTACTTC.